Presented here are 6 T cell receptor beta chains from one specimen sequenced in a study of identical twins. TCRdb processed the 5' RACE reads anew with MiXCR; each CDR3 protein has one entry. Altogether 550,000 to 700,000 distinct CDR3 sequences are present, nearly 10% being singletons, with the ten largest covering under 3%. The sample also formed part of further work on yellow fever vaccine responses in identical twins.

Material: PBMCs. Receptors were obtained from a woman younger than 30 in good health.

This clonotype was found a few times. The chain has TRBV12-5 and TRBJ2-1, with D unclear. Trimming took 6 bases from V and 4 from J, leaving 7 bases between them. This CDR3 comprises 12 residues. Per the germline V gene, CDR1 is LGHNT and CDR2 is FRNRAP. This chain's CDR3 is CASGSTYNEQFF. The CDR3 nucleotides read TGTGCTAGTGGCTCAACTTACAATGAGCAGTTCTTC.

This clonotype was recorded a few times. The chain combines TRBV12-3 or TRBV12-4 with TRBJ2-1; TRBD1 might be the D (6 bases). The CDR3 spans 15 residues. The ends were cut back, 3 bases at V and 5 bases at J, with 14 bases in the middle. Here the CDR3 reads CASSFTGQLNNEQFF. DNA of the CDR3: TGTGCCAGCAGTTTTACCGGACAGCTAAACAATGAGCAGTTCTTC.

This clonotype showed up just a few times. J is TRBJ2-4 and V is TRBV7-9, with D perhaps matching TRBD1 or TRBD2 (6 bases each). This CDR3 has 14 amino acids. Germline V gene sequence: CDR1 SEHNR, CDR2 FQNEAQ (reference sequence). Trimming took off 4 bases at V and 4 bases at J, with 11 bases between the two ends. This CDR3 reads CASSSEGGKNIQYF. Written as DNA, the CDR3 is TGTGCCAGCAGCTCCGAAGGGGGGAAAAACATTCAGTACTTC.

The chain couples TRBV2 to TRBJ2-5; perhaps TRBD2 as D (7 bases). V was cut by 8 bases and J by 0 bases, with 16 bases left in between. In germline, CDR1 is SNHLY, CDR2 FYNNEI. The CDR3 runs 15 residues. The CDR3 loop reads CASWGPAGNQETQYF. The CDR3 region has the DNA TGTGCCAGCTGGGGGCCAGCGGGGAACCAAGAGACCCAGTACTTC.

This clonotype was recorded at least ten times. The genes are TRBV11-2 and TRBJ2-7; D might be TRBD1 (5 bases). Germline V lookup: CDR1 SGHAT, CDR2 FQNNGV. The CDR3 totals 17 residues. Trimming cost V 0 bases and J 2 bases, with 17 bases left between them. The CDR3 bases are TGTGCCAGCAGCTTAGACACTCAGGGATCGAAACCCTACGAGCAGTACTTC. Encoded protein: CASSLDTQGSKPYEQYF.

The gene calls are TRBV30 and TRBJ2-4; no reliable D call. This CDR3 has 10 residues. The germline V gene encodes CDR1 GTSNPN and CDR2 SVGIG (reference sequence). Trimming pared 8 bases from V and 7 bases from J, leaving 9 bases between. CDR3 sequence: CAAISNIQYF. DNA of the CDR3: TGTGCCGCCATCTCGAACATTCAGTACTTC.